This TCR beta chain was recovered during a study of OX40 agonist ivuxolimab in advanced cancers. Across the study: The drug used for patients, ivuxolimab, was an agonistic anti-OX40 (CD134) antibody. Enrollees could have had prior anti-PD-1, anti-PD-L1 or anti-CTLA-4 therapy, which roughly 40% had received. Whole-study results and caveats: CD8+ T cells were the subset that, on average, had more expanded clones than CD4+.

This table comes from immunoSEQ multiplex PCR, and its TCRdb copy is limited to in-frame clones, with some not included. This sample yields about 26,000 clones, of which about four fifths are seen a single time; around 33% belongs to the top ten. The CDR3 consists of 12 residues. V dropped 8 bases and J dropped 2 bases, with 10 bases sitting between them. The germline V gene has CDR1 SEHNR and CDR2 FQNEAQ (reference sequence). Details on this clone: Its antigen is undetermined.

The clonotype comes from an adult with an advanced solid tumor such as melanoma, head and neck, liver or kidney cancer. The J gene is TRBJ2-7, the V gene TRBV7-9; the D is unclear. The sample consisted of CD4+ or CD8+ T cells sorted from blood, taken in a trial of the OX40 agonist ivuxolimab. The chain's CDR3 is CASGLDAYEQYF. As DNA, the CDR3 is TGTGCCAGCGGCCTGGACGCCTACGAGCAGTACTTC.